This TCR beta chain is drawn from a study of response to subunit inactivated influenza vaccine. Overall study results and limits: After each seasonal influenza vaccination, few new T cells are recruited, the authors suggested.

This clonotype was seen a single time. Its antigen is as yet unknown. TCRdb reprocessed the RT-PCR reads via MiXCR and lists one record per CDR3 protein. The table records hundreds of thousands of distinct CDR3 sequences, about 25% of them present only once. With V trimmed by 6 bases and J by 4 bases, 8 bases remained unmatched. The CDR3 is 16 amino acids. Germline CDR1 and CDR2: MNHEY and SVGAGI. The sample consisted of CD4+ T cells sorted from PBMCs, taken 5 days after vaccination. This rearrangement joins TRBV6-5 to TRBJ1-6; 8 positions agree with TRBD1. The receptor was derived from a man aged 50 or older who received an inactivated influenza vaccine. The CDR3 coding sequence is TGTGCCAGCAGATTACAGGGGGGGGTATATAATTCACCCCTCCACTTT. Residues: CASRLQGGVYNSPLHF.